Many counts were recorded for the clone carrying this T cell receptor beta chain. The antigen is undetermined. The entry originates in a study of metastatic and nonmetastatic thyroid tumors. About the study: Repertoires from malignant and benign thyroid patients were compared across blood and tumor or nodule tissue. Whole-study findings and limits: Patients with malignant thyroid tumors reportedly had significantly higher TCR beta diversity than those with benign nodules, in blood and tumor.

Authors' analysis steps: CDR3 differences across clinicopathological groups were used to build a distant-metastasis classifier for papillary thyroid cancer. TCRdb used MiXCR to call clones anew from the PCR reads. V and J calls and clone size were set by TCRdb, not the authors. Of about 39,000 clones listed, approximately 20% are singletons. This CDR3 has 15 residues. The germline V gene has CDR1 MDHEN and CDR2 SYDVKM. V lost 5 bases and J 7 bases, leaving 17 bases between the germline ends. Each patient came to thyroid surgery without any prior treatment (of any kind). The V and J genes are TRBV28 and TRBJ2-2; TRBD2 is a possible D gene (6 bases). This clonotype originated in a female donor with papillary thyroid cancer or a benign thyroid nodule (not recorded which). Some clones in this sample may be carry-over from other donors' samples. Sequenced: blood. The CDR3 sequence is CASSPSGEIIGELFF. DNA of the CDR3: TGTGCCAGCAGTCCCTCGGGGGAGATCATCGGGGAGCTGTTTTTT.